This TCR beta chain comes out of a study of vaccination and CD4 T cells after COVID-19. The Oncomine TCR Beta short-read assay was what sequenced the DNA obtained from cultured CD4+ T cells. One entry per CDR3 protein, called by TCRdb with MiXCR from the PCR reads. The repertoire holds around 12,000 distinct CDR3 sequences, with less than 60% as singletons. Described treatment: roughly nine-day PBMC culture with coronavirus spike peptide pools or control peptides (ViraFEST assay). As concerns this clonotype: Antigen: not known.

Per the germline V gene, CDR1 is SGHTA and CDR2 is FQGTGA. After removal of 1 base from V and 10 bases from J, the junction contained 7 bases not matched to a gene. The CDR3 totals 14 residues. The sequencing sample was made of CD4+ T cells from blood, cultured in vitro. The sequence was obtained from a human donor who had recovered from COVID-19. V usage is TRBV7-3 and J usage is TRBJ2-1; 7 bases line up with TRBD1. The CDR3 loop is CASSLIKGAGEQFF. CDR3 DNA: TGTGCCAGCAGCTTAATTAAGGGGGCCGGGGAGCAGTTCTTC.